These 10 T cell receptor beta chains came from one sample sequenced in a study of identifying expanded T cells in peripheral blood (dated by TCRdb to the late 2010s). The library was prepared using the immunoSEQ multiplex PCR assay. TCRdb provides this immuneACCESS table in a form limited to in-frame rearrangements. Some clones are lacking; in checked studies, under half of them reflect an unresolved V gene, and why the rest are absent is not known. A total of approximately 91,000 clones appear in this sample, 70% to 90% of them only once. The ten largest clones add up to 4% of the sample. Sequenced input: blood. These receptors originate from a person aged 18 to 75 in good health.

The gene calls are TRBV2 and TRBJ2-5; TRBD1 matches at 7 bases. The germline V gene encodes CDR1 SNHLY and CDR2 FYNNEI. With V trimmed by 8 bases and J by 4 bases, 13 bases remained unmatched. The CDR3 spans 15 residues. In DNA, the CDR3 is TGTGCCAGCCGAAGTAACACAGGGGTTCGAGAGACCCAGTACTTC. Its protein product is CASRSNTGVRETQYF.

V is TRBV5-6 and J is TRBJ1-5; TRBD1 matches at 7 bases. This CDR3 comprises 14 residues. J lost 5 bases, V lost 1 base, and 3 bases had no gene match. CDR1 and CDR2 from the germline V gene are SGHDT and YYEEEE. In DNA form, the CDR3 reads TGTGCCAGCAGCTTGCGGGACAGCTATCAGCCCCAGCATTTT. Translation: CASSLRDSYQPQHF. The entire variable domain, with the rest obtained from reference TRBV5-6 and TRBJ1-5, is as follows: DAGVTQSPTHLIKTRGQQVTLRCSPKSGHDTVSWYQQALGQGPQFIFQYYEEEERQRGNFPDRFSGHQFPNYSSELNVNALLLGDSALYLCASSLRDSYQPQHFGDGTRLSIL.

This sequence joins TRBV25-1 and TRBJ1-4; D gene ambiguous. Germline CDR1 and CDR2: MGHDK and SYGVNS. The ends were cut back, 1 base at V and 8 bases at J, with 8 bases in the middle. The CDR3 sequence is 13 residues long. CDR3 coding DNA: TGTGCCAGCAGTGAATCGATAGAAGAAAAACTGTTTTTT. The encoded protein is CASSESIEEKLFF. The variable domain in full, with the rest retrieved from reference TRBV25-1 and TRBJ1-4, is EADIYQTPRYLVIGTGKKITLECSQTMGHDKMYWYQQDPGMELHLIHYSYGVNSTEKGDLSSESTVSRIRTEHFPLTLESARPSHTSQYLCASSESIEEKLFFGSGTQLSVL.

The rearrangement links TRBV6-6 to TRBJ1-1; 8 bases are shared with TRBD1. CDR3 length equals 13 residues. Germline CDR1 MNHNY, CDR2 SVGAGI (reference sequence). V trimming: 4 bases; J trimming: 3 bases; junction bases outside the gene matches: 1. The DNA for the CDR3 is TGTGCCAGCAGTTTGACAGGGGACACTGAAGCTTTCTTT. This encodes CASSLTGDTEAFF.

This chain connects TRBV7-9 to TRBJ2-7; possibly TRBD2 for D (5 bases). V lost 3 bases, J lost 3 bases, and 12 bases lay in between. This CDR3 spans 14 amino acids. The germline gives CDR1 SEHNR, CDR2 FQNEAQ (reference sequence). CDR3: CASSFRERFYEQYF. CDR3 nucleotide sequence: TGTGCCAGCAGCTTTAGAGAGCGGTTCTACGAGCAGTACTTC.

The chain has TRBV29-1 and TRBJ2-3; no firm D call. The CDR3 runs 11 residues. V lost 4 bases, J lost 0 bases, and 2 bases lay in between. The germline V gene encodes CDR1 SQVTM and CDR2 ANQGSEA. CDR3 loop: CSVASTDTQYF. DNA of the CDR3: TGCAGCGTTGCCAGCACAGATACGCAGTATTTT.

The J gene is TRBJ2-7, the V gene TRBV4-2; 9 bases are shared with TRBD1. The CDR3 covers 15 residues. Germline CDR1 and CDR2: LGHNA and YNFKEQ. With V trimmed by 5 bases and J by 3 bases, 8 bases remained unmatched. CDR3 DNA: TGTGCCAGCAGCTTCCGGGACAGGGCTGGCTACGAGCAGTACTTC. Translation gives CASSFRDRAGYEQYF.

In DNA form, the CDR3 reads TGTGCCAGCAGCTCCCAGGGGCCGGGGTCACCCCTCCACTTT. Protein sequence: CASSSQGPGSPLHF. J is TRBJ1-6 and V is TRBV7-9, with TRBD1 as a possible D gene (6 bases). Germline V gives CDR1 SEHNR, CDR2 FQNEAQ (reference sequence). V was cut by 4 bases and J by 10 bases, with 14 bases left in between. CDR3 size: 14 residues.

The CDR3 is CASSVGTSGVDTQYF. The CDR3, as DNA: TGTGCCAGCAGCGTAGGTACTAGCGGAGTAGATACGCAGTATTTT. The chain employs TRBV9 and TRBJ2-3; 8 bases are a match to TRBD2. In germline, CDR1 is SGDLS, CDR2 YYNGEE. CDR3 size: 15 residues. V shed 0 bases and J 5 bases; nucleotides not matched to a gene: 5. Full variable domain (rest looked up from reference TRBV9 and TRBJ2-3): DSGVTQTPKHLITATGQRVTLRCSPRSGDLSVYWYQQSLDQGLQFLIQYYNGEERAKGNILERFSAQQFPDLHSELNLSSLELGDSALYFCASSVGTSGVDTQYFGPGTRLTVL.

The sample holds a few counts of this clone. The rearrangement uses TRBV9 and TRBJ1-2, with a possible D match to TRBD1 (5 bases). Trimming took off 3 bases at V and 8 bases at J, with 11 bases between the two ends. Germline values: CDR1 SGDLS, CDR2 YYNGEE. This CDR3 comprises 12 residues. CDR3 loop: CASSAGLVGYTF. The CDR3 region has the DNA TGTGCCAGCAGCGCGGGACTAGTCGGCTACACCTTC.